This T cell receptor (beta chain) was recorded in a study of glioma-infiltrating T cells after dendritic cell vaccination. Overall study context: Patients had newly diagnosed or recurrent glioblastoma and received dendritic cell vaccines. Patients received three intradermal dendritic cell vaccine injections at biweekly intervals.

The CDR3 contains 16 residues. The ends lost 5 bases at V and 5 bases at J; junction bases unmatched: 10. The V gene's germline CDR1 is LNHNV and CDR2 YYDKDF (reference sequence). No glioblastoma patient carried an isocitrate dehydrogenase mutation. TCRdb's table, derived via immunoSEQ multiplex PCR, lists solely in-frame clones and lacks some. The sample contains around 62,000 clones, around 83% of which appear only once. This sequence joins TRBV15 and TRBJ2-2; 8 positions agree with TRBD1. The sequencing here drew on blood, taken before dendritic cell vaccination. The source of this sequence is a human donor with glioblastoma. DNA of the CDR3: TGTGCCACCAGCTACCCCCCGGGACAGGCGACCGGGGAGCTGTTTTTT. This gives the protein CATSYPPGQATGELFF.